Below are 27 T cell receptor beta chains sequenced from a single sample in a study of patients and donors after allogeneic stem cell transplantation. TCRdb analysed the RT-PCR reads with MiXCR anew, one entry per CDR3 protein. The sample lists approximately 200,000 distinct CDR3 sequences, about 14% occurring once. Sequences were obtained from blood, either unsorted or a sorted T cell fraction (not recorded which). The receptors stem from a human donor who was either an allogeneic HSCT recipient or a stem cell or donor lymphocyte infusion donor (not recorded which). It is not recorded whose cells these are; they may come from a transplant donor.

The gene calls are TRBV7-9 and TRBJ1-2; the D is unclear. Germline lookup yields CDR1 SEHNR and CDR2 FQNEAQ (reference sequence). V was trimmed by 3 bases and J by 0 bases, leaving 2 bases between them. The CDR3 sequence is 12 residues long. The CDR3 bases are TGTGCCAGCAGCTTCACTAACTATGGCTACACCTTC. Protein sequence: CASSFTNYGYTF.

The chain links TRBV7-8 to TRBJ1-1, with 11 bases identical to TRBD1. From germline, CDR1 is SGHVS and CDR2 FQNEAQ. This CDR3 contains 15 residues. The V and J ends lost 4 bases and 5 bases, in that order; junction bases with no gene match: 6. CDR3 coding DNA: TGTGCCAGCAGCTGGGACAGGGGGTGGGTAACTGAAGCTTTCTTT. This sequence encodes CASSWDRGWVTEAFF. Variable domain in full (rest from reference TRBV7-8 and TRBJ1-1): GAGVSQSPRYKVAKRGQDVALRCDPISGHVSLFWYQQALGQGPEFLTYFQNEAQLDKSGLPSDRFFAERPEGSVSTLKIQRTQQEDSAVYLCASSWDRGWVTEAFFGQGTRLTVV.

The rearrangement joins TRBV11-2 to TRBJ1-6; no firm D call. CDR3 size: 15 residues. Per germline, CDR1 SGHAT and CDR2 FQNNGV. Deletions cut 5 bases from V and 5 bases from J, with 13 bases between. CDR3 in amino acids: CASSQDGQNNSPLHF. The CDR3 region has the DNA TGTGCCAGCAGCCAGGACGGCCAGAATAATTCACCCCTCCACTTT.

This clonotype turned up a few times. The chain joins TRBV2 to TRBJ2-1; 14 bases map to TRBD2. There are 16 residues in the CDR3. Losses at the gene ends were 6 bases for V and 5 bases for J; bases not matched to a gene: 6. The V gene's germline CDR1 is SNHLY and CDR2 FYNNEI. CDR3 bases: TGTGCCAGCAGACCCCCGGGACTAGCGGGAGACAATGAGCAGTTCTTC. Translating it yields CASRPPGLAGDNEQFF.

A few counts support this clonotype. J is TRBJ2-7 and V is TRBV20-1; no clear D gene. Germline V gene sequence: CDR1 DFQATT, CDR2 SNEGSKA (reference sequence). Trimming shortened V by 6 bases and J by 6 bases, and 15 bases separated the two germline ends. The CDR3 totals 12 residues. CDR3 coding DNA: TGCAGTGCCGAGATGGGGTTTGGCGAGCAGTACTTC. It is translated as CSAEMGFGEQYF.

This clonotype was observed a few times. The rearrangement joins TRBV4-1 to TRBJ2-4; D is undetermined. Trimming took off 0 bases at V and 0 bases at J, with 6 bases between the two ends. The CDR3 extends over 15 amino acids. Germline V gene sequence: CDR1 MGHRA, CDR2 YSYEKL. The CDR3 protein is CASSQEELAKNIQYF. The CDR3 coding sequence is TGCGCCAGCAGCCAAGAGGAGCTAGCCAAAAACATTCAGTACTTC.

This clonotype came up many times. The gene calls are TRBV7-2 and TRBJ2-3; 7 bases are shared with TRBD1. Germline CDR1 reads SGHTA; CDR2 reads FQGNSA. The J segment lost 2 bases and the V segment lost 4 bases, leaving 6 bases of the junction unmatched. The CDR3 length is 15 residues. The DNA of the CDR3 is TGTGCCAGCAGCTCATGGGACAGTATCACAGATACGCAGTATTTT. This codes for CASSSWDSITDTQYF.

The sample holds a few counts of this clonotype. The CDR3 nucleotides are TGTGCCAGCAGCTTGACAGGACCTAACTATGGCTACACCTTC. Its translation is CASSLTGPNYGYTF. The chain carries TRBV5-6 and TRBJ1-2; weak D call: TRBD1 (5 bases). Germline V gene lookup returns CDR1 SGHDT and CDR2 YYEEEE. Trimming removed 1 base at V and 0 bases at J, with 7 bases between. The CDR3 loop spans 14 amino acids.

This clonotype was seen a few times. The chain joins TRBV6-1 to TRBJ2-3; TRBD1 aligns across 9 bases. The CDR3 has 15 residues. With V trimmed by 7 bases and J by 3 bases, 8 bases remained unmatched. Germline lookup yields CDR1 MNHNS and CDR2 SASEGT. CDR3 coding DNA: TGTGCCAGCACAATCACAGGGGGCCTGACAGATACGCAGTATTTT. Translating gives CASTITGGLTDTQYF.

Ten or more counts support this clonotype. V gene TRBV5-1 combines with J gene TRBJ2-5, with TRBD2 as a possible D gene (6 bases). Deletions cut 4 bases from V and 4 bases from J, with 17 bases between. CDR3 length: 15 amino acids. In germline, CDR1 is SGHRS, CDR2 YFSETQ. The CDR3 is CASSPGDAGIETQYF. The CDR3 DNA is TGCGCCAGCAGCCCCGGGGATGCGGGAATAGAGACCCAGTACTTC.

The CDR3 loop reads CSASPTSGLAQETQYF. In nucleotides, the CDR3 is TGCAGTGCTAGCCCTACTAGCGGACTGGCGCAAGAGACCCAGTACTTC. The V gene is TRBV20-1, the J gene TRBJ2-5, with 8 bases aligning to TRBD2. The V and J ends lost 3 bases and 2 bases, in that order; junction bases with no gene match: 11. This CDR3 has 16 residues. The germline gives CDR1 DFQATT, CDR2 SNEGSKA (reference sequence).

The sample holds a few counts of this clonotype. The rearrangement uses TRBV5-1 and TRBJ2-3; 11 nucleotides agree with TRBD2. The CDR3 has 17 residues. Losses at the gene ends were 3 bases for V and 9 bases for J; bases not matched to a gene: 15. The germline CDR1 and CDR2 sequences are SGHRS and YFSETQ. CDR3 in DNA: TGCGCCAGCAGCTCCTTCGGCCTAGCGGGGGGCTCGATCACGCAGTATTTT. Protein product: CASSSFGLAGGSITQYF.

This chain joins TRBV18 and TRBJ2-3; unclear D gene. This CDR3 is built from 16 residues. Germline CDR1 reads KGHSH; CDR2 reads LQKENI. The V and J ends lost 0 bases and 6 bases respectively, with 16 bases between them. The CDR3 region has the DNA TGTGCCAGCTCACCACCAAGCAGAGTAATTTCCGATACGCAGTATTTT. Protein product: CASSPPSRVISDTQYF.

This clonotype was observed at least ten times. J is TRBJ1-2 and V is TRBV20-1, with D unclear. Between the trimmed V and J ends, which lost 0 bases and 2 bases, there was a span of 19 bases. From germline, CDR1 is DFQATT and CDR2 SNEGSKA (reference sequence). The CDR3 extends over 17 amino acids. CDR3 DNA sequence: TGCAGTGCTAGAGATGTGGGTCAGATATACGGCAACTATGGCTACACCTTC. Translation: CSARDVGQIYGNYGYTF.

This clonotype appeared a few times. The chain combines TRBV30 with TRBJ2-2; unclear D gene. V lost 0 bases, J lost 8 bases, and 13 bases lay in between. Per germline, CDR1 GTSNPN and CDR2 SVGIG (reference sequence). The CDR3 contains 14 residues. The CDR3 DNA reads TGTGCCTGGAGTGTCGTAGCCGCCAGGGGGGAGCTGTTTTTT. It specifies CAWSVVAARGELFF.

This chain connects TRBV2 to TRBJ1-4; unclear D gene. V was trimmed by 8 bases and J by 3 bases, leaving 10 bases between them. The CDR3 extends over 13 amino acids. CDR1 is SNHLY and CDR2 is FYNNEI in the germline V gene. CDR3 nucleotides: TGTGCCAGCGAGTGGTATCCTAATGAAAAACTGTTTTTT. Translated, it gives CASEWYPNEKLFF.

This clonotype was counted a few times. The genes are TRBV11-2 and TRBJ1-1; TRBD1 aligns across 9 bases. The germline CDR1 and CDR2 sequences are SGHAT and FQNNGV. CDR3 length: 17 amino acids. V gave up 4 bases and J gave up 6 bases; unmatched junction bases: 15. This CDR3 reads CASSSSGTGLLVAEAFF. The DNA for the CDR3 is TGTGCCAGCAGCTCATCCGGGACAGGGTTGTTGGTCGCTGAAGCTTTCTTT.

V and J are TRBV2 and TRBJ1-2; 9 bases align to TRBD1. Trimming took 0 bases from V and 6 from J; bases not matched to a gene: 5. The CDR3 is 15 amino acids. Germline V gives CDR1 SNHLY, CDR2 FYNNEI. The CDR3 DNA is TGTGCCAGCAGTGAAGCTTTGGGGACAGGGAATGGCTACACCTTC. Its protein product is CASSEALGTGNGYTF.

This clonotype was counted at least ten times. This chain connects TRBV20-1 to TRBJ2-4; 8 nucleotides align to TRBD1. Germline V gene sequence: CDR1 DFQATT, CDR2 SNEGSKA (reference sequence). This CDR3 is 13 amino acids long. V lost 5 bases and J lost 9; bases outside the gene matches: 9. The CDR3: CSAWTGPQGIQYF. As DNA, the CDR3 is TGCAGTGCTTGGACAGGGCCCCAAGGCATTCAGTACTTC.

This clonotype has a handful of counts. The rearrangement joins TRBV2 to TRBJ1-3, with 7 bases aligning to TRBD1. The CDR3 sequence is 14 residues long. CDR1 and CDR2 (germline): SNHLY, FYNNEI. J was trimmed by 3 bases and V by 5 bases; bases with no gene match: 4. CDR3 DNA: TGTGCCAGCAGTTTCAACAGGGGTGGAAACACCATATATTTT. This codes for CASSFNRGGNTIYF. Complete variable domain (other parts from reference TRBV2 and TRBJ1-3): EPEVTQTPSHQVTQMGQEVILRCVPISNHLYFYWYRQILGQKVEFLVSFYNNEISEKSEIFDDQFSVERPDGSNFTLKIRSTKLEDSAMYFCASSFNRGGNTIYFGEGSWLTVV.

This CDR3 reads CSVELGLAGATQQYF. CDR3 in DNA: TGCAGCGTTGAACTTGGGCTAGCGGGCGCCACGCAGCAGTACTTC. The rearrangement uses TRBV29-1 and TRBJ2-7; 8 bases map to TRBD2. The length of the CDR3 is 15 residues. Trimming at V came to 2 bases and at J to 8 bases, leaving 14 bases not matched to a gene. CDR1 is SQVTM, CDR2 ANQGSEA, per germline.

The chain recombines TRBV3-1 with TRBJ2-1; a weak D match, TRBD2 (7 bases). Deletions cut 5 bases from V and 7 bases from J, with 18 bases between. Germline CDR1 reads LGHDT; CDR2 reads YNNKEL (reference sequence). The CDR3 has 15 amino acids. The CDR3 DNA is TGTGCCAGCAGCGAAAGGGGGGGCCGGTCGAATGAGCAGTTCTTC. Translating gives CASSERGGRSNEQFF.

In DNA form, the CDR3 reads TGTGCCAGCAGCTTCCCTGGGGATCAAGGGGGCTACACCTTC. Translation: CASSFPGDQGGYTF. The chain recombines TRBV7-2 with TRBJ1-2; D is unresolved. Germline V gene sequence: CDR1 SGHTA, CDR2 FQGNSA. The germline V and J ends were trimmed by 3 bases and 8 bases, with 16 bases remaining between them. The CDR3 contains 14 residues. The variable domain in full, completed from reference TRBV7-2 and TRBJ1-2, reads GAGVSQSPSNKVTEKGKDVELRCDPISGHTALYWYRQSLGQGLEFLIYFQGNSAPDKSGLPSDRFSAERTGGSVSTLTIQRTQQEDSAVYLCASSFPGDQGGYTFGSGTRLTVV.

The gene calls are TRBV5-4 and TRBJ1-2; 10 bases fit TRBD1. Germline CDR1 reads SGHNT; CDR2 reads YYREEE (reference sequence). The trim removed 2 bases at V and 4 bases at J, leaving 5 bases unmatched. This CDR3 is built from 15 residues. CDR3 in DNA: TGTGCCAGCAGCTTCGATGGACAGGGGGTCTATGGCTACACCTTC. Translated: CASSFDGQGVYGYTF.

This clonotype was counted ten times or more. The CDR3 coding sequence is TGTGCCAGCAGTGAGCTAAATTCACCCCTCCACTTT. This codes for CASSELNSPLHF. This chain links TRBV6-1 with TRBJ1-6; D is ambiguous. The CDR3 has 12 residues. The V gene lost 3 bases and the J gene lost 7 bases, with 4 bases spanning the gap. CDR1 is MNHNS, CDR2 SASEGT, per germline.

This clonotype was detected ten times or more. The chain recombines TRBV20-1 with TRBJ1-1, with a possible D match to TRBD1 (5 bases). The CDR3 loop spans 11 amino acids. Trimming removed 7 bases at V and 5 bases at J, with 11 bases between. Germline CDR1 DFQATT, CDR2 SNEGSKA (reference sequence). The CDR3 DNA is TGCAGTGTTACCCGGGGGACTGAAGCTTTCTTT. Translating gives CSVTRGTEAFF.

This clonotype has more than one count but fewer than ten. The chain joins TRBV20-1 to TRBJ2-3; 12 nucleotides line up with TRBD2. Germline V gene data show CDR1 as DFQATT and CDR2 as SNEGSKA (reference sequence). The CDR3 totals 15 residues. Trimming took 4 bases from V and 5 from J; bases not matched to a gene: 7. The CDR3 region is CSATVPGLAGDTQYF. DNA of the CDR3: TGCAGTGCTACCGTACCGGGACTAGCGGGAGATACGCAGTATTTT.